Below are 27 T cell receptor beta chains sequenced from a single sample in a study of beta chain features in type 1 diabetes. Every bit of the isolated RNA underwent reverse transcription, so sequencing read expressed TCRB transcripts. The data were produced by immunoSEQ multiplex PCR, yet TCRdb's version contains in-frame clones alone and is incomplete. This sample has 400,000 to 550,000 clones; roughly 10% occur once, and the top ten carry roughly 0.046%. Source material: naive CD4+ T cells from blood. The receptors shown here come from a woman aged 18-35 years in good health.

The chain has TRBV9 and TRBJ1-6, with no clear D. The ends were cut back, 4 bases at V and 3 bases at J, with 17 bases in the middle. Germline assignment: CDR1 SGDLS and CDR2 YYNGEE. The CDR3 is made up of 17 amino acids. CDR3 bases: TGTGCCAGCAGCCCCGGACCGGTGGAGAACTATAATTCACCCCTCCACTTT. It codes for CASSPGPVENYNSPLHF. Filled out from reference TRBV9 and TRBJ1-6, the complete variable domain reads DSGVTQTPKHLITATGQRVTLRCSPRSGDLSVYWYQQSLDQGLQFLIQYYNGEERAKGNILERFSAQQFPDLHSELNLSSLELGDSALYFCASSPGPVENYNSPLHFGNGTRLTVT.

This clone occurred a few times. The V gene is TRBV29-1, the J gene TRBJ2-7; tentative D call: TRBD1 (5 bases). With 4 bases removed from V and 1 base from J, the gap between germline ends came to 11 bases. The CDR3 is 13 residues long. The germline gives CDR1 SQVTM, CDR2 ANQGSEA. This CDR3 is CSVGTSYSYEQYF. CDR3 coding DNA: TGCAGCGTTGGGACATCTTATTCCTACGAGCAGTACTTC.

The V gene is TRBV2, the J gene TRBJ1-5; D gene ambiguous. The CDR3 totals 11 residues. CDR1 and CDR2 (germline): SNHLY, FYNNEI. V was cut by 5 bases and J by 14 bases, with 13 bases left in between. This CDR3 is CASSFSKAKHF. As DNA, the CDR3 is TGTGCCAGCAGTTTCAGTAAGGCGAAGCATTTT.

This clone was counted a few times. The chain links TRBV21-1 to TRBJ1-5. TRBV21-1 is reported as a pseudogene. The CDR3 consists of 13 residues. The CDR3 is CASSTWGNQPQHF. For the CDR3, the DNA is TGTGCCAGCAGTACCTGGGGCAATCAGCCCCAGCATTTT.

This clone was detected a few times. The CDR3 sequence is CASSLKFSSYEQYV. CDR3 coding DNA: TGTGCCAGCAGCTTGAAGTTCAGCTCCTACGAGCAGTACGTC. The chain employs TRBV5-6 and TRBJ2-7; D not certain. The CDR3 is made up of 14 amino acids. V gave up 1 base and J gave up 0 bases, with 8 bases separating them. The germline V gene has CDR1 SGHDT and CDR2 YYEEEE.

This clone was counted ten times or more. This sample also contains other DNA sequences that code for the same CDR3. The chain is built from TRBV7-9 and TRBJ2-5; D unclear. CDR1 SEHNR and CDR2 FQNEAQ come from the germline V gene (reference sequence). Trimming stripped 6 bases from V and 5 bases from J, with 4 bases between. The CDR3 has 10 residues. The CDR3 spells CASSGETQYF. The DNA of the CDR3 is TGTGCCAGCAGTGGGGAGACCCAGTACTTC.

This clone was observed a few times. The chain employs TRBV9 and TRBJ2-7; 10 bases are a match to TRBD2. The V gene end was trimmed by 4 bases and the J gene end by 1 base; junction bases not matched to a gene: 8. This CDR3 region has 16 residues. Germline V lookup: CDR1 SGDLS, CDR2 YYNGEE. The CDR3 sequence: CASSLGLAESSYEQYF. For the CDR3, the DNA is TGTGCCAGCAGCTTAGGACTAGCGGAATCATCCTACGAGCAGTACTTC.

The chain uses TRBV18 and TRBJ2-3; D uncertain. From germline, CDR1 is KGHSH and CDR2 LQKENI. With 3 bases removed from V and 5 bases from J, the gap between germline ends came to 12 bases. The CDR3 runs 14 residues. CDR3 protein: CASSPTPIGDTQYF. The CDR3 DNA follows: TGTGCCAGCTCACCCACCCCGATCGGAGATACGCAGTATTTT.

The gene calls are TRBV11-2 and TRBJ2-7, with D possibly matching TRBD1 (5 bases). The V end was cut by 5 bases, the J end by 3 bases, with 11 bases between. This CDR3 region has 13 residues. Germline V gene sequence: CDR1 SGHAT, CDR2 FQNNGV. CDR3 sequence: CASSRGHLYEQYV. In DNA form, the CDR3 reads TGTGCCAGCAGCCGCGGACACCTCTACGAGCAGTACGTC.

CDR3 sequence reads: CASGRGPGYEQYF. DNA for the CDR3: TGTGCCAGCGGAAGGGGCCCGGGCTACGAGCAGTACTTC. J is TRBJ2-7 and V is TRBV9; TRBD1 is a possible D gene (5 bases). The germline V gene has CDR1 SGDLS and CDR2 YYNGEE. The CDR3 runs 13 residues. Between the trimmed V and J ends, which lost 7 bases and 3 bases, there was a span of 14 bases.

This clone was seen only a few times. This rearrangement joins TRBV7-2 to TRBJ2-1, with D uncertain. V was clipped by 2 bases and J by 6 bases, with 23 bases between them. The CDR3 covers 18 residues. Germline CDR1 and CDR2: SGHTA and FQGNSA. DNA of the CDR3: TGTGCCAGCAGCTTAACCGCCACACGCCGAACACCGGGCAATGAGCAGTTCTTC. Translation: CASSLTATRRTPGNEQFF.

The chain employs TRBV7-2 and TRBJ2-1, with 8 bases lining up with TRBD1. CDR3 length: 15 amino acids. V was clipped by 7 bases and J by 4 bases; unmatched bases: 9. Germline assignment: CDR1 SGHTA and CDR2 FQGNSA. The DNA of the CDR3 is TGTGCCAGCACCCGAAAGGGGACAGGTTACAATGAGCAGTTCTTC. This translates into CASTRKGTGYNEQFF.

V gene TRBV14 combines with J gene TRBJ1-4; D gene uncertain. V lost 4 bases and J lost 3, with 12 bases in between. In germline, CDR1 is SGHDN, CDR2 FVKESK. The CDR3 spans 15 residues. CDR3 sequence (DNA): TGTGCCAGCAGCCCAGGCGATCATCCTAATGAAAAACTGTTTTTT. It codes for CASSPGDHPNEKLFF.

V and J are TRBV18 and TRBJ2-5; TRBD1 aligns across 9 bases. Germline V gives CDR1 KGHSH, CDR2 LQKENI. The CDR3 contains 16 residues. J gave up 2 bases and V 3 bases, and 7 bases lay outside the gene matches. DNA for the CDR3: TGTGCCAGCTCACCGGCGAGGACAGGGGAACAAGAGACCCAGTACTTC. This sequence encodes CASSPARTGEQETQYF. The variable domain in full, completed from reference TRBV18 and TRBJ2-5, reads NAGVMQNPRHLVRRRGQEARLRCSPMKGHSHVYWYRQLPEEGLKFMVYLQKENIIDESGMPKERFSAEFPKEGPSILRIQQVVRGDSAAYFCASSPARTGEQETQYFGPGTRLLVL.

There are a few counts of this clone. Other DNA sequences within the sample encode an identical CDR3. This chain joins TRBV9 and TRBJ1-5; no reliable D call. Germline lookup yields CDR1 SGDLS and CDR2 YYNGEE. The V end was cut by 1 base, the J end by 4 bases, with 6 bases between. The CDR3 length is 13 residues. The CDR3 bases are TGTGCCAGCAGCGTAACGGGAAATCAGCCCCAGCATTTT. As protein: CASSVTGNQPQHF. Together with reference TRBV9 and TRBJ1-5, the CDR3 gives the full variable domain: DSGVTQTPKHLITATGQRVTLRCSPRSGDLSVYWYQQSLDQGLQFLIQYYNGEERAKGNILERFSAQQFPDLHSELNLSSLELGDSALYFCASSVTGNQPQHFGDGTRLSIL.

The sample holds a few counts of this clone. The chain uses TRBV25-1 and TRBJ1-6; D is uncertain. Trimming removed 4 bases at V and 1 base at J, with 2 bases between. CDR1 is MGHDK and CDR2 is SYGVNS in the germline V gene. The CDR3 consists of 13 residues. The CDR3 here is CASSGSYNSPLHF. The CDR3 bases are TGTGCCAGCAGTGGTTCCTATAATTCACCCCTCCACTTT.

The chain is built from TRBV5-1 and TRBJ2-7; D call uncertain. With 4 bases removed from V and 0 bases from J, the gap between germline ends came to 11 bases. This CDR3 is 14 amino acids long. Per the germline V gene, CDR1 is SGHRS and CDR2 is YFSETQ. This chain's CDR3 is CASSVGASSYEQYF. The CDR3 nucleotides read TGCGCCAGCAGCGTCGGAGCAAGCTCCTACGAGCAGTACTTC.

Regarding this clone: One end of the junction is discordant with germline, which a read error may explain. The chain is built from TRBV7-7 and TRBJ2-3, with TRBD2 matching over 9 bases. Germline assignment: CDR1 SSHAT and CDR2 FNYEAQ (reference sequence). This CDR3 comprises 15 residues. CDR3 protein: CASSQRLADTDTQYF. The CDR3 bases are TGTGCTAGCAGCCAACGACTAGCGGATACAGATACGCAGTATTTT.

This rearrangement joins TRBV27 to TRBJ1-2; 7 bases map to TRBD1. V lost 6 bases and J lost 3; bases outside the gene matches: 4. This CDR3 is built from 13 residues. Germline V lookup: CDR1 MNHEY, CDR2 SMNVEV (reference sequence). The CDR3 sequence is CASRYRGDYGYTF. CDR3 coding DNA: TGTGCCAGCAGGTACAGGGGCGACTATGGCTACACCTTC.

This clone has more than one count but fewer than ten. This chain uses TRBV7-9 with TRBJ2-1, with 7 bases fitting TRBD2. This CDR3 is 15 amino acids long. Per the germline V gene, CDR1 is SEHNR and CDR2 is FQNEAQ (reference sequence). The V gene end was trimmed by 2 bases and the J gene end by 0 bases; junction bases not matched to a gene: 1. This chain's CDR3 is CASSLTGGSYNEQFF. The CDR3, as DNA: TGTGCCAGCAGCTTAACGGGAGGCTCCTACAATGAGCAGTTCTTC.

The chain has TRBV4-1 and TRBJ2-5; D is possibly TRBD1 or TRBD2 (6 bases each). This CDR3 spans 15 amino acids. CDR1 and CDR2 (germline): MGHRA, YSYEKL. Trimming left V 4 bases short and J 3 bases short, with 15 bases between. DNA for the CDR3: TGCGCCAGCAGCCGAACAGGGAGGAGGGAAGAGACCCAGTACTTC. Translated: CASSRTGRREETQYF.

CDR3 protein: CASSYASAGTSYEQYF. In DNA form, the CDR3 reads TGTGCCAGCAGTTATGCGTCGGCAGGGACCTCCTACGAGCAGTACTTC. The V call is TRBV6-6, the J call TRBJ2-7; D is possibly TRBD1 or TRBD2 (5 bases each). CDR1 is MNHNY, CDR2 SVGAGI, per germline (reference sequence). Trimming cost V 3 bases and J 0 bases, with 15 bases left between them. The CDR3 is 16 residues long.

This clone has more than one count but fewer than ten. The CDR3 nucleotides are TGCGCCAGCAGCCAAGATCACAGTAACTATGGCTACACCTTC. This sequence encodes CASSQDHSNYGYTF. J is TRBJ1-2 and V is TRBV4-1; no definite D call. This CDR3 region has 14 residues. The V and J ends lost 0 bases and 1 base respectively, with 6 bases between them. Germline-derived CDR1 and CDR2 are MGHRA and YSYEKL.

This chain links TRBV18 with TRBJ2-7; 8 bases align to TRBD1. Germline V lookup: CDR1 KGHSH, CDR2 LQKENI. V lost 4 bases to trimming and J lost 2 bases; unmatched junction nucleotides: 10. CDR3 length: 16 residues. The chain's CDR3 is CASSLNSPGQAYEQYV. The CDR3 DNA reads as TGTGCCAGCTCACTTAACTCCCCGGGACAGGCCTACGAGCAGTACGTC.

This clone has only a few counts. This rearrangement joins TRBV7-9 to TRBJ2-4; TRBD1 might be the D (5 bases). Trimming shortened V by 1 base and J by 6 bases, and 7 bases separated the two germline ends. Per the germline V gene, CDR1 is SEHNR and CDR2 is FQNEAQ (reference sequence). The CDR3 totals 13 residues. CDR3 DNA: TGTGCCAGCAGCTTAGGACAGTTAAACATTCAGTACTTC. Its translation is CASSLGQLNIQYF. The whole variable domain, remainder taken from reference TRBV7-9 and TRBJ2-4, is DTGVSQNPRHKITKRGQNVTFRCDPISEHNRLYWYRQTLGQGPEFLTYFQNEAQLEKSRLLSDRFSAERPKGSFSTLEIQRTEQGDSAMYLCASSLGQLNIQYFGAGTRLSVL.

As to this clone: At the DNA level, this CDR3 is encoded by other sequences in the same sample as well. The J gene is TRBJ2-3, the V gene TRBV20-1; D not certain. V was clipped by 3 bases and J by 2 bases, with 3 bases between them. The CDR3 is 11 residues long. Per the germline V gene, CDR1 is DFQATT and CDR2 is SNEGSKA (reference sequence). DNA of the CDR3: TGCAGTGCTAGTCTCACAGATACGCAGTATTTT. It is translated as CSASLTDTQYF.

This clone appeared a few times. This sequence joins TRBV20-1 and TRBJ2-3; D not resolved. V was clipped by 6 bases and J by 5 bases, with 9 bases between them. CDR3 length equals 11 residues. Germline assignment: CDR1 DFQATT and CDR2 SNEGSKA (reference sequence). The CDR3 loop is CSAPTRDTQYF. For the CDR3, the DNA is TGCAGTGCCCCGACCAGAGATACGCAGTATTTT.